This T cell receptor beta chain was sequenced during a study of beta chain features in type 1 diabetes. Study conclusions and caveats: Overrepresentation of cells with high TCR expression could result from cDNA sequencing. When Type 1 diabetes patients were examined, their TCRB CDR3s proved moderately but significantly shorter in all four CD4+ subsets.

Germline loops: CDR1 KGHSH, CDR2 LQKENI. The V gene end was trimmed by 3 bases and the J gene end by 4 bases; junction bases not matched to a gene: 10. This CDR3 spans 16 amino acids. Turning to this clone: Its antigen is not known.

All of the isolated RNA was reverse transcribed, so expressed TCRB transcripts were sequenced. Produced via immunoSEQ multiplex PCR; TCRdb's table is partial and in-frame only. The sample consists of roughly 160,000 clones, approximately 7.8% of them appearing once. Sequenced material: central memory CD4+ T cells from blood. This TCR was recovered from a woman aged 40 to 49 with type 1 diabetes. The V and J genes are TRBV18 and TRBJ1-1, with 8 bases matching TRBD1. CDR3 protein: CASSPSAWGQVTEAFF. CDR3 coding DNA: TGTGCCAGCTCACCCTCGGCTTGGGGACAGGTCACTGAAGCTTTCTTT.